This T cell receptor beta chain emerged from a study of synovial regulatory T cells in juvenile arthritis. General study findings and limits: Across patients, iaTreg TCR repertoires were mostly private, partly shared with synovial Teff and blood CPL. Blood Treg cells that were inflammation-associated showed lower TCR diversity than other blood Treg cells.

The roughly eleven donors had active juvenile idiopathic arthritis, with 3 polyarticular and 8 oligoarticular cases. The CDR3 length is 15 residues. No DNA was logged. Germline loops: CDR1 SGHRS, CDR2 YFSETQ. Turning to this clone: Its antigen remains unidentified.

Using immunoSEQ multiplex PCR, the repertoire was profiled, and TCRdb retains in-frame clones only, with some absent. The table counts roughly 10,000 clones; nearly 0.95% lies in the top ten. Source material: Treg cells from blood. Subset specified: remaining (HLA-DR-negative) circulating blood Treg cells. The receptor was derived from a donor younger than 30 with juvenile idiopathic arthritis. The rearrangement links TRBV5-1 to TRBJ1-1; the TCRdb D gene call, TRBD1, has no DNA to confirm it. CDR3 sequence reads: CASSLGTAYGAEAFF.